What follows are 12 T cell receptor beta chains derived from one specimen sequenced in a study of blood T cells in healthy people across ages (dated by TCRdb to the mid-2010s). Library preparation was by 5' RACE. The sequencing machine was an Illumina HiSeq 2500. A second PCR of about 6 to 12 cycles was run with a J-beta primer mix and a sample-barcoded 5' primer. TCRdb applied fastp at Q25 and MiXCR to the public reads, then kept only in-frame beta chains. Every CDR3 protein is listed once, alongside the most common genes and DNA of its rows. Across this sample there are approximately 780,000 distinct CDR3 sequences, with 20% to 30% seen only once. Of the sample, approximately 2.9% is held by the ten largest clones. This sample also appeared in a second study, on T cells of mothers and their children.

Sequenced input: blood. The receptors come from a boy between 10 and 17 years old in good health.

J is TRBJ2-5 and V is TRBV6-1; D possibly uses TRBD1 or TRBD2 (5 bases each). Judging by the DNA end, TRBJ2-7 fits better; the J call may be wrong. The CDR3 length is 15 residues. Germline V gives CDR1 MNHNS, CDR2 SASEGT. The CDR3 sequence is CATRGRDEPFYEQYF. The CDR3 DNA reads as TGTGCCACAAGGGGACGGGACGAGCCCTTCTACGAGCAGTACTTC.

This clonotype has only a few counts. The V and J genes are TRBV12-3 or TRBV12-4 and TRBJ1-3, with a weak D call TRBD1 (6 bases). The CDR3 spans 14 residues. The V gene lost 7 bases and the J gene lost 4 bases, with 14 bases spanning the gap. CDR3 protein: CASNDRLGGNTIYF. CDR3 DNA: TGTGCCAGCAACGACAGGCTGGGAGGAAACACCATATATTTT.

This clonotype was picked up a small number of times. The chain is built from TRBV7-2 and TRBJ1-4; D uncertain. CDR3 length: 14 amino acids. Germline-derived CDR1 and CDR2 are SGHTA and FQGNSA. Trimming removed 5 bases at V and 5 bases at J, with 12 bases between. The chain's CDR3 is CASSPELLNEKLFF. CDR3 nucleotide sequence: TGTGCCAGCAGCCCCGAACTTTTAAATGAAAAACTGTTTTTT.

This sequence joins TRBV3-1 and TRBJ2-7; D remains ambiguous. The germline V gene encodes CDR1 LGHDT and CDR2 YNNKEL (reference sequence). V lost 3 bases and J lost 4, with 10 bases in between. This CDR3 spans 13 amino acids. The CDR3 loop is CASSHLDRYEQYF. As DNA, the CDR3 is TGTGCCAGCAGCCACCTAGACCGGTACGAGCAGTACTTC.

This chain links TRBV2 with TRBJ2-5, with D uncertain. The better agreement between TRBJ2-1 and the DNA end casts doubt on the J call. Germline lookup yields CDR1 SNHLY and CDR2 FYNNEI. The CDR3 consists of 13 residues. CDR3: CASSDGLNNEQFF. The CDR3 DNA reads TGTGCCAGCAGTGATGGGCTGAACAATGAGCAGTTCTTC.

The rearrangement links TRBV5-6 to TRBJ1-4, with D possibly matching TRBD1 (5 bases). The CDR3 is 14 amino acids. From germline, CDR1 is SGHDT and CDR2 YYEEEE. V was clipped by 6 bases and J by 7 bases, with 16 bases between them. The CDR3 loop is CASKYLRAGEKLFF. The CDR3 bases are TGTGCCAGCAAATATCTCAGGGCCGGTGAAAAACTGTTTTTT.

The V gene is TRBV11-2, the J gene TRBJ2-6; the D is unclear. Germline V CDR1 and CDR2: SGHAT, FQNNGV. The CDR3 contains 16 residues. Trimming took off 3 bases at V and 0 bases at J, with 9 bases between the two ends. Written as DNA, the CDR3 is TGTGCCAGCAGCTTTAAATGGGCCTCTGGGGCCAACGTCCTGACTTTC. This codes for CASSFKWASGANVLTF.

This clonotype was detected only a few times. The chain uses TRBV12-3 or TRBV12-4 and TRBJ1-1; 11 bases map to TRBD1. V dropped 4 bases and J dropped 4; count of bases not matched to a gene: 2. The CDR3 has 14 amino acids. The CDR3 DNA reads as TGTGCCAGCAGTTCCGGACAGGGGGCCACTGAAGCTTTCTTT. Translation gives CASSSGQGATEAFF.

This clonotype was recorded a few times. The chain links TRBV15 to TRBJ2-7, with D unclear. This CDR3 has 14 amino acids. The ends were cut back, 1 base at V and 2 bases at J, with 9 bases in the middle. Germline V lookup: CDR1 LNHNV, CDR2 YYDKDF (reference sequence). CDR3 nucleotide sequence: TGTGCCACCAGCAGAGGGGCCAGTACCTACGAGCAGTACTTC. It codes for CATSRGASTYEQYF. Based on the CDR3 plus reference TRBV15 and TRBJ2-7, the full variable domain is DAMVIQNPRYQVTQFGKPVTLSCSQTLNHNVMYWYQQKSSQAPKLLFHYYDKDFNNEADTPDNFQSRRPNTSFCFLDIRSPGLGDTAMYLCATSRGASTYEQYFGPGTRLTVT.

CDR3 bases: TGCGCCAGCAGCCAACGGGGGGGTTCGAGCAATCAGCCCCAGCATTTT. This gives the protein CASSQRGGSSNQPQHF. The rearrangement uses TRBV4-1 and TRBJ1-5; possible D gene TRBD1, 5 bases. V was trimmed by 2 bases and J by 1 base, leaving 12 bases between them. The CDR3 runs to 16 residues. Germline V lookup: CDR1 MGHRA, CDR2 YSYEKL.

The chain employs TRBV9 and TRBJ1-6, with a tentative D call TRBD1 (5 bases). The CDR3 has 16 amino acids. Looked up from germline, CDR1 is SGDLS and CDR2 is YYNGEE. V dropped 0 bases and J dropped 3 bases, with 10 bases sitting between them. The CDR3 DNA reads TGTGCCAGCAGCGTAGAAGGGGTAGACTATAATTCACCCCTCCACTTT. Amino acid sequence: CASSVEGVDYNSPLHF. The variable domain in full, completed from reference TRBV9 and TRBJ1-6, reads DSGVTQTPKHLITATGQRVTLRCSPRSGDLSVYWYQQSLDQGLQFLIQYYNGEERAKGNILERFSAQQFPDLHSELNLSSLELGDSALYFCASSVEGVDYNSPLHFGNGTRLTVT.

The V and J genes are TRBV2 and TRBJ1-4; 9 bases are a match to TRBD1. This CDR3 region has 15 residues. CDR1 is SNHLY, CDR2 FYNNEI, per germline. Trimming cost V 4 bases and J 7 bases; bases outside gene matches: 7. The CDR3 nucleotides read TGTGCCAGCAGTGCCGTGGACAGGGGCTTTGAAAAACTGTTTTTT. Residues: CASSAVDRGFEKLFF.